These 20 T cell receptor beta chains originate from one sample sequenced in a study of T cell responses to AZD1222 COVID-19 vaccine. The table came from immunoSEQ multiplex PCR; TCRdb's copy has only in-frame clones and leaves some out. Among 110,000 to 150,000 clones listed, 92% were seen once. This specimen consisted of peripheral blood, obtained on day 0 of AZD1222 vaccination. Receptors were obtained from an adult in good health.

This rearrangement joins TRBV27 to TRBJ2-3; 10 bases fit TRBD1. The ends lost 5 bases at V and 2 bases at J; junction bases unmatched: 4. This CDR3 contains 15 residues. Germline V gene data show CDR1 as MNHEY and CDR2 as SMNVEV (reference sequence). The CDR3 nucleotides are TGTGCCAGCAGTCCCGGGACAGGGGTCACAGATACGCAGTATTTT. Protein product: CASSPGTGVTDTQYF.

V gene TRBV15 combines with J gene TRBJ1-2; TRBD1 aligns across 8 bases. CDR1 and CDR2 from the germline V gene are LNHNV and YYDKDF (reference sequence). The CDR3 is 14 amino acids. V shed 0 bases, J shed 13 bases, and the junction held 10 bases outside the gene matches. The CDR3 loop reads CATSRDRDRSVPTF. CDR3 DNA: TGTGCCACCAGCAGAGATCGGGACAGGTCAGTCCCCACCTTC.

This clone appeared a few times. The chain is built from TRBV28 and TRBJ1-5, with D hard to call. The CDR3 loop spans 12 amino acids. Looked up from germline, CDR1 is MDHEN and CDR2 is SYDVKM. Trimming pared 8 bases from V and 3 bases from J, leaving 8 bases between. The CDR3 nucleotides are TGTGCCAGCCTAAGCAACAATCAGCCCCAGCATTTT. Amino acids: CASLSNNQPQHF.

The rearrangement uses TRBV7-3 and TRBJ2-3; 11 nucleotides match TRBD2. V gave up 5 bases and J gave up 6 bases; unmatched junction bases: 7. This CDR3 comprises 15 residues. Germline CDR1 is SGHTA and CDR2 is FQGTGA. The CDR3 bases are TGTGCCAGCAGCCCCGGGCCTAGCGGGAGGGATACGCAGTATTTT. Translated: CASSPGPSGRDTQYF.

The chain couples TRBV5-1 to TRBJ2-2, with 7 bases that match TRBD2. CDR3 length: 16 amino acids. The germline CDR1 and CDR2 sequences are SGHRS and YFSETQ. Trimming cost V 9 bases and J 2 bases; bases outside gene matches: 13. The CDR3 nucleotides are TGCGCCACCCGGCTGGAGCGGGGTATTAACACCGGGGAGCTGTTTTTT. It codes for CATRLERGINTGELFF. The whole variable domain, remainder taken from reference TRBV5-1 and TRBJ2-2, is KAGVTQTPRYLIKTRGQQVTLSCSPISGHRSVSWYQQTPGQGLQFLFEYFSETQRNKGNFPGRFSGRQFSNSRSEMNVSTLELGDSALYLCATRLERGINTGELFFGEGSRLTVL.

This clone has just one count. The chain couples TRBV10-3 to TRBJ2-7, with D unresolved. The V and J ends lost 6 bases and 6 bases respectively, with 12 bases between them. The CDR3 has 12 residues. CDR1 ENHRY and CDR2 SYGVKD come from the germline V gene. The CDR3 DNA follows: TGTGCCATCAGCCACGATTACCCCGAGCAGTACTTC. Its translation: CAISHDYPEQYF.

CDR3 residues: CASSQDLDRAVEAFF. The CDR3 nucleotides are TGCGCCAGCAGCCAAGATCTCGACAGGGCTGTAGAAGCTTTCTTT. The V call is TRBV4-3, the J call TRBJ1-1; 7 bases line up with TRBD1. CDR3 length: 15 residues. The junction had 9 bases not matched to a gene; V was cut back by 0 bases and J by 8 bases. The germline gives CDR1 LGHNA, CDR2 YSLEER.

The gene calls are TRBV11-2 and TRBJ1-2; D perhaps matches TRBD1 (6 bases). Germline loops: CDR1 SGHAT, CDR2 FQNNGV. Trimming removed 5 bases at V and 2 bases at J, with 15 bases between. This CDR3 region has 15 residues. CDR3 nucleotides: TGTGCCAGCAGCAACACCGTTCAGGGGAACTATGGCTACACCTTC. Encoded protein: CASSNTVQGNYGYTF.

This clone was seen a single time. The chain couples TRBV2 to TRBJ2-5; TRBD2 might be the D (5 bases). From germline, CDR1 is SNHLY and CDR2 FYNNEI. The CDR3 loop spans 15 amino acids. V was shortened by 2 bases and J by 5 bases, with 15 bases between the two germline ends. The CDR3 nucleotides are TGTGCCAGCAGTGAACCACCTGGGAGTGGGGAGACCCAGTACTTC. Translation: CASSEPPGSGETQYF. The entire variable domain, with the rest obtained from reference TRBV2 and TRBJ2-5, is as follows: EPEVTQTPSHQVTQMGQEVILRCVPISNHLYFYWYRQILGQKVEFLVSFYNNEISEKSEIFDDQFSVERPDGSNFTLKIRSTKLEDSAMYFCASSEPPGSGETQYFGPGTRLLVL.

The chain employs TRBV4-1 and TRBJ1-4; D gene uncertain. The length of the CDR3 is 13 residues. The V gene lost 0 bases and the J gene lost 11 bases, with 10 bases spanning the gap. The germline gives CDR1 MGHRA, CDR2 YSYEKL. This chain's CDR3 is CASSQDWEDKLFF. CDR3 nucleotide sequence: TGCGCCAGCAGCCAAGATTGGGAGGACAAACTGTTTTTT.

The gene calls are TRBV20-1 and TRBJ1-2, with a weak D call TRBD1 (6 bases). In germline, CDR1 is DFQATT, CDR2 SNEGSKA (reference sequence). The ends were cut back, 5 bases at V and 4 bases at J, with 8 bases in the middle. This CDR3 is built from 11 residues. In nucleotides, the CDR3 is TGCAGTGCTTCGGACAGCTATGGCTACACCTTC. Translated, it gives CSASDSYGYTF.

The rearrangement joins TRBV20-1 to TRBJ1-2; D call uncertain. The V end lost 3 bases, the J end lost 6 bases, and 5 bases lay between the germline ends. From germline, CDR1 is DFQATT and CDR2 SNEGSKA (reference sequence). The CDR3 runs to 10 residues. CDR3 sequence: CSASSHGYTF. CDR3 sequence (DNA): TGCAGTGCTAGTAGCCATGGCTACACCTTC.

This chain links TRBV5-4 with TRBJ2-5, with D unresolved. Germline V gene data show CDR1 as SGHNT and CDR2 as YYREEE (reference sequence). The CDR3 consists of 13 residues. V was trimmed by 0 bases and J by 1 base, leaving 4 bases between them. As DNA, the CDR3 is TGTGCCAGCAGCTTGGTCAGCCAAGAGACCCAGTACTTC. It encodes CASSLVSQETQYF.

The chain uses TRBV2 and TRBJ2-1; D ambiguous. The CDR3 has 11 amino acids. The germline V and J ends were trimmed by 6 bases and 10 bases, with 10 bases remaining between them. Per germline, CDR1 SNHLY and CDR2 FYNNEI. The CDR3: CASSIGWEQFF. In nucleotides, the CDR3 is TGTGCCAGCAGCATTGGATGGGAGCAGTTCTTC.

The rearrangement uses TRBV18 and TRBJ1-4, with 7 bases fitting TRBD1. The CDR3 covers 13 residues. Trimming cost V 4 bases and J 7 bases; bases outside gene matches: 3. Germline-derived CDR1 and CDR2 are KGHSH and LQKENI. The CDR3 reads CASSRDSTEKLFF. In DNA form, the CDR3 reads TGTGCCAGCTCACGGGACAGCACTGAAAAACTGTTTTTT.

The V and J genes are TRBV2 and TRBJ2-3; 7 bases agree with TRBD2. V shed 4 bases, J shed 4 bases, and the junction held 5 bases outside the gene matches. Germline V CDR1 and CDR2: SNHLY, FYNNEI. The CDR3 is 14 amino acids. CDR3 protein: CASSGAGLADTQYF. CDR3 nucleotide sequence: TGTGCCAGCAGTGGAGCGGGACTGGCAGATACGCAGTATTTT.

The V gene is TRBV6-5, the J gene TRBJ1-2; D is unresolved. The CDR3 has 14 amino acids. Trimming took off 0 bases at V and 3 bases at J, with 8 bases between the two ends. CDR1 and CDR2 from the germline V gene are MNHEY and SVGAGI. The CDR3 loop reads CASSYSGPDYGYTF. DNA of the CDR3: TGTGCCAGCAGTTACTCGGGCCCGGACTATGGCTACACCTTC.

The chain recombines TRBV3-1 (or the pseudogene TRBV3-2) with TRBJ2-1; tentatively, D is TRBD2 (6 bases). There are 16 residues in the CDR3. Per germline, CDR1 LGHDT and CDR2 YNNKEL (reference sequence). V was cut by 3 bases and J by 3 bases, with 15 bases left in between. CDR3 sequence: CASSHFGGDIYNEQFF. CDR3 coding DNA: TGTGCCAGCAGCCACTTCGGCGGGGATATCTACAATGAGCAGTTCTTC.

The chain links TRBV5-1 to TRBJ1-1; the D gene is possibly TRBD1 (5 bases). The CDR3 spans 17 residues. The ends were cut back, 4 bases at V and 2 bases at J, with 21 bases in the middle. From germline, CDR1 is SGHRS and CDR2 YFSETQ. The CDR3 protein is CASSEPLTTGLNTEAFF. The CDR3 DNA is TGCGCCAGCAGCGAACCTTTGACCACGGGGCTCAACACTGAAGCTTTCTTT.

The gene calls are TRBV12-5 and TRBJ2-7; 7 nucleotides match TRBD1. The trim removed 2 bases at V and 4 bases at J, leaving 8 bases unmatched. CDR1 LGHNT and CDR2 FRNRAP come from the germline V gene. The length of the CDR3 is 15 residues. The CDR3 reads CASGLLGGRSYEQYF. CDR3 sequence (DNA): TGTGCTAGTGGTTTGTTAGGGGGCAGGTCATACGAGCAGTACTTC.